This section outlines one TCR beta chain sequence together with its context. The data belong to a study of cytomegalovirus exposure and HLA in healthy donors. While unrecorded immune exposures were likely, the donors were nominally healthy when sampled. CDR1 GTSNPN and CDR2 SVGIG come from the germline V gene (reference sequence). CDR3 length equals 14 residues. The ends lost 6 bases at V and 3 bases at J; junction bases unmatched: 8. Use of 60 Vbeta and 13 Jbeta primers characterized the PCR. Assay used: immunoSEQ multiplex PCR; TCRdb lists only in-frame clones, some missing. The table includes some 150,000 clones, approximately 84% detected once.

V gene TRBV30 combines with J gene TRBJ1-1; TRBD1 matches at 9 bases. The origin of this receptor is a young woman in good health and CMV-seronegative. Sequences were obtained from PBMCs. Here the CDR3 reads CACPFDRGDTEAFF. In DNA form, the CDR3 reads TGTGCCTGTCCTTTCGACAGGGGGGACACTGAAGCTTTCTTT. The full variable domain, completed using reference TRBV30 and TRBJ1-1, is SQTIHQWPATLVQPVGSPLSLECTVEGTSNPNLYWYRQAAGRGLQLLFYSVGIGQISSEVPQNLSASRPQDRQFILSSKKLLLSDSGFYLCACPFDRGDTEAFFGQGTRLTVV.